The sequence of this TCR beta chain was determined in a study of naive and memory T cell subsets. CD8 T cells were positively selected from what remained after CD4 positive selection. Four subsets defined by CD45RA and CD27 were sorted after CD3, CD4, CD8 and live/dead staining. The CDR3 extends over 13 amino acids. Looked up from germline, CDR1 is SGHTA and CDR2 is FQGNSA. Trimming removed 3 bases at V and 5 bases at J, with 11 bases between. An equimolar mix of two oligonucleotides served as the beta constant-region primer for TRBC1 and TRBC2. TCRdb independently ran MiXCR on the UMI-ligation and nested PCR reads; one entry per CDR3 protein. The sample yields 100,000 or so distinct CDR3 sequences, about 6.5% seen once.

Material: central memory CD4+ T cells from blood. V gene TRBV7-2 combines with J gene TRBJ2-7; D uncertain. This sequence originates from a human donor in good health. CDR3 amino acids: CASSLFSYHEQYF. The CDR3 coding sequence is TGTGCCAGCAGCTTGTTTTCTTACCACGAGCAGTACTTC.